Presented here are 29 T cell receptor beta chains from one specimen sequenced in a study of Ad26.COV2.S vaccination and SARS-CoV-2 variants. TCRdb's table, derived via immunoSEQ multiplex PCR, lists solely in-frame clones and lacks some. The sample consists of around 450,000 clones, about 91% of them appearing once. Treatment here: roughly 18 received Ad26.COV2.S at low or high dose, single or two shots; 5 received placebo; per-sample allocation not given. Material that was analyzed had been drawn on day 63 after the first vaccine or placebo injection. Source: peripheral blood, taken in a trial of Ad26.COV2.S vaccine versus placebo. These receptors were collected from a person aged 18-65 years who received the Ad26.COV2.S COVID-19 vaccine or a placebo.

The chain combines TRBV3-1 (or the pseudogene TRBV3-2) with TRBJ1-3; unclear D gene. Germline-derived CDR1 and CDR2 are LGHDT and YNNKEL (reference sequence). The length of the CDR3 is 14 residues. Trimming took off 4 bases at V and 2 bases at J, with 9 bases between the two ends. CDR3 nucleotide sequence: TGTGCCAGCAGCCTGGGCCTCGCTGGAAACACCATATATTTT. Residues: CASSLGLAGNTIYF.

V and J are TRBV29-1 and TRBJ1-1, with D unclear. With 5 bases removed from V and 4 bases from J, the gap between germline ends came to 11 bases. The germline CDR1 and CDR2 sequences are SQVTM and ANQGSEA. The CDR3 is made up of 12 amino acids. The CDR3 reads CSVRLSSTEAFF. The CDR3, as DNA: TGCAGCGTTCGGCTGTCGAGCACTGAAGCTTTCTTT.

The genes are TRBV4-1 and TRBJ1-2; the D is unclear. The CDR3 extends over 18 amino acids. Germline V gene lookup returns CDR1 MGHRA and CDR2 YSYEKL. Trimming took off 1 base at V and 8 bases at J, with 26 bases between the two ends. CDR3 coding DNA: TGCGCCAGCAGCCAAGGTTCGGGTTCTCCCGTTCCCCGTCTGGGCTACACCTTC. Its protein product is CASSQGSGSPVPRLGYTF.

This clone appeared a single time. The rearrangement joins TRBV28 to TRBJ1-1; 7 positions match TRBD1. The CDR3 length is 15 residues. CDR1 MDHEN and CDR2 SYDVKM come from the germline V gene. With V trimmed by 1 base and J by 6 bases, 8 bases remained unmatched. CDR3 protein: CASSLSPLGGAEAFF. CDR3 bases: TGTGCCAGCAGTTTATCACCCTTAGGGGGCGCTGAAGCTTTCTTT.

This chain connects TRBV5-1 to TRBJ2-3; the D gene is possibly TRBD1 (8 bases). Trimming removed 4 bases at V and 2 bases at J, with 17 bases between. The germline V gene has CDR1 SGHRS and CDR2 YFSETQ. The CDR3 is 16 residues long. The chain's CDR3 is CASSDHRGGVTDTQYF. CDR3 coding DNA: TGCGCCAGCAGCGACCACAGGGGGGGGGTCACAGATACGCAGTATTTT. Full variable domain (remainder filled in from reference TRBV5-1 and TRBJ2-3): KAGVTQTPRYLIKTRGQQVTLSCSPISGHRSVSWYQQTPGQGLQFLFEYFSETQRNKGNFPGRFSGRQFSNSRSEMNVSTLELGDSALYLCASSDHRGGVTDTQYFGPGTRLTVL.

The rearrangement uses TRBV18 and TRBJ1-6, with 7 bases identical to TRBD1. This CDR3 comprises 17 residues. V gave up 6 bases and J gave up 7 bases; unmatched junction bases: 15. Germline V gene lookup returns CDR1 KGHSH and CDR2 LQKENI. CDR3 sequence (DNA): TGTGCCAGCTCGCCGACCCAACAGGGGAAGGGGAATTCACCCCTCCACTTT. It translates to CASSPTQQGKGNSPLHF. Full variable domain (outside the CDR3, taken from reference TRBV18 and TRBJ1-6): NAGVMQNPRHLVRRRGQEARLRCSPMKGHSHVYWYRQLPEEGLKFMVYLQKENIIDESGMPKERFSAEFPKEGPSILRIQQVVRGDSAAYFCASSPTQQGKGNSPLHFGNGTRLTVT.

The chain combines TRBV24-1 with TRBJ2-2, with no clear D. From germline, CDR1 is KGHDR and CDR2 SFDVKD. The CDR3 is made up of 13 amino acids. V was shortened by 5 bases and J by 5 bases, with 8 bases between the two germline ends. CDR3 sequence reads: CATSGFGTGELFF. Written as DNA, the CDR3 is TGTGCCACCAGTGGATTCGGTACCGGGGAGCTGTTTTTT.

The chain is built from TRBV14 and TRBJ2-5; either TRBD1 or TRBD2 may fit D (6 bases each). The germline CDR1 and CDR2 sequences are SGHDN and FVKESK. The CDR3 has 16 residues. V lost 4 bases and J lost 4, with 19 bases in between. In DNA form, the CDR3 reads TGTGCCAGCAGCCCCCTTACAGGGAGGTGGGGAGAGACCCAGTACTTC. Amino acids: CASSPLTGRWGETQYF.

The CDR3 DNA sequence: TGTGCCAGCAGTTGGACAGGGGGACGCACCGGGGAGCTGTTTTTT. This encodes CASSWTGGRTGELFF. The rearrangement uses TRBV6-5 and TRBJ2-2; 10 bases match TRBD1. Per germline, CDR1 MNHEY and CDR2 SVGAGI. CDR3 length: 15 residues. The ends lost 4 bases at V and 4 bases at J; junction bases unmatched: 3.

The CDR3 bases are TGTGCCAGCAGCTCACCAGCGGGGGTGACCGGGGAGCTGTTTTTT. Protein: CASSSPAGVTGELFF. The chain employs TRBV9 and TRBJ2-2, with TRBD2 identical over 8 bases. CDR1 SGDLS and CDR2 YYNGEE come from the germline V gene. The CDR3 loop spans 15 amino acids. J gave up 5 bases and V 4 bases, and 7 bases lay outside the gene matches.

The chain recombines TRBV6-2 or TRBV6-3 with TRBJ2-2, with D perhaps TRBD1 (6 bases). The CDR3 is made up of 13 amino acids. V was shortened by 5 bases and J by 8 bases, with 12 bases between the two germline ends. Germline V gene sequence: CDR1 MNHEY, CDR2 SVGEGT. The CDR3 DNA reads as TGTGCCAGCAGTCCAGGGGTGGCGGGGGAGCTGTTTTTT. Its protein product is CASSPGVAGELFF.

The chain is built from TRBV12-3 or TRBV12-4 and TRBJ1-5; possible D gene TRBD1, 6 bases. Deletions cut 5 bases from V and 7 bases from J, with 12 bases between. The CDR3 is 13 amino acids. CDR3 residues: CASSPGTSQPQHF. CDR3 bases: TGTGCCAGCAGTCCTGGGACATCCCAGCCCCAGCATTTT.

The gene calls are TRBV7-3 and TRBJ2-3; tentatively, D is TRBD1 (6 bases). V lost 2 bases and J lost 4, with 10 bases in between. Per the germline V gene, CDR1 is SGHTA and CDR2 is FQGTGA. The CDR3 spans 14 residues. The CDR3 spells CASSLVGAADTQYF. The CDR3 region has the DNA TGTGCCAGCAGCTTAGTGGGGGCAGCAGATACGCAGTATTTT.

The chain recombines TRBV6-5 with TRBJ1-1; 8 bases align to TRBD1. The length of the CDR3 is 14 residues. The germline gives CDR1 MNHEY, CDR2 SVGAGI. V was clipped by 6 bases and J by 5 bases; unmatched bases: 8. CDR3: CASRYGQGGTEAFF. In nucleotides, the CDR3 is TGTGCCAGCAGGTACGGACAGGGTGGTACTGAAGCTTTCTTT.

V and J are TRBV7-9 and TRBJ2-6; a possible D gene is TRBD1 (6 bases). Trimming pared 3 bases from V and 4 bases from J, leaving 10 bases between. Germline V gene lookup returns CDR1 SEHNR and CDR2 FQNEAQ (reference sequence). This CDR3 has 15 residues. The CDR3 is CASSFTGLGANVLTF. The DNA of the CDR3 is TGTGCCAGCAGCTTCACAGGGTTGGGGGCCAACGTCCTGACTTTC.

The chain combines TRBV28 with TRBJ1-6; 9 bases fit TRBD1. The CDR3 totals 15 residues. After removal of 2 bases from V and 8 bases from J, the junction contained 4 bases not matched to a gene. Germline CDR1 reads MDHEN; CDR2 reads SYDVKM. CDR3 sequence: CASSLLDRGYSPLHF. CDR3 bases: TGTGCCAGCAGTTTACTGGACAGGGGTTATTCACCCCTCCACTTT.

This clone has a single count. CDR3 coding DNA: TGTGCCAGCAGTGGGGTAGTGGCCGGCGAGAAAGCTTTCTTT. Its protein is CASSGVVAGEKAFF. The rearrangement joins TRBV6-2 or TRBV6-3 to TRBJ1-1; D is ambiguous. From germline, CDR1 is MNHEY and CDR2 SVGEGT. The V end was cut by 5 bases, the J end by 9 bases, with 19 bases between. The CDR3 spans 14 residues.

The V and J genes are TRBV7-6 and TRBJ2-2; D is ambiguous. The ends were cut back, 6 bases at V and 7 bases at J, with 12 bases in the middle. The CDR3 covers 13 residues. Germline V gene sequence: CDR1 SGHVS, CDR2 FNYEAQ. The CDR3 DNA is TGTGCCAGCAGTCCGACCGGGCACGGGGAGCTGTTTTTT. Translated: CASSPTGHGELFF.

The gene calls are TRBV18 and TRBJ1-2; no definite D call. This CDR3 region has 15 residues. Germline V gene lookup returns CDR1 KGHSH and CDR2 LQKENI. Trimming removed 3 bases at V and 5 bases at J, with 16 bases between. This CDR3 reads CASSPPGSDGYGYTF. Here the CDR3 DNA reads TGTGCCAGCTCACCCCCCGGGAGCGATGGGTATGGCTACACCTTC.

The J gene is TRBJ2-2, the V gene TRBV28; a weak D match, TRBD1 (7 bases). V lost 6 bases and J 5 bases, leaving 16 bases between the germline ends. The CDR3 loop spans 15 amino acids. Germline V gene sequence: CDR1 MDHEN, CDR2 SYDVKM. Here the CDR3 reads CASSPGGSWTGELFF. The CDR3 DNA reads as TGTGCCAGCAGCCCAGGGGGGAGCTGGACCGGGGAGCTGTTTTTT.

In regard to this clone: The same CDR3 is also encoded by other DNA sequences in this sample. V usage is TRBV5-4 and J usage is TRBJ1-5; D is undetermined. This CDR3 has 13 amino acids. Germline assignment: CDR1 SGHNT and CDR2 YYREEE (reference sequence). V dropped 2 bases and J dropped 7 bases, with 10 bases sitting between them. In nucleotides, the CDR3 is TGTGCCAGCAGCTTAGAGCCAACGCAGCCCCAGCATTTT. Translating gives CASSLEPTQPQHF. The full variable domain, in which reference TRBV5-4 and TRBJ1-5 provide the parts outside the CDR3, is ETGVTQSPTHLIKTRGQQVTLRCSSQSGHNTVSWYQQALGQGPQFIFQYYREEENGRGNFPPRFSGLQFPNYSSELNVNALELDDSALYLCASSLEPTQPQHFGDGTRLSIL.

The chain has TRBV5-1 and TRBJ2-4; D possibly corresponds to TRBD2 (6 bases). Trimming shortened V by 0 bases and J by 9 bases, and 13 bases separated the two germline ends. The CDR3 spans 14 residues. Germline lookup yields CDR1 SGHRS and CDR2 YFSETQ. CDR3: CASSLGPLGGIQYF. The CDR3 nucleotides read TGCGCCAGCAGCTTGGGACCATTGGGGGGCATTCAGTACTTC. Full variable domain (missing parts from reference TRBV5-1 and TRBJ2-4): KAGVTQTPRYLIKTRGQQVTLSCSPISGHRSVSWYQQTPGQGLQFLFEYFSETQRNKGNFPGRFSGRQFSNSRSEMNVSTLELGDSALYLCASSLGPLGGIQYFGAGTRLSVL.

The chain has TRBV7-6 and TRBJ2-3; tentatively, D is TRBD1 (5 bases). Per the germline V gene, CDR1 is SGHVS and CDR2 is FNYEAQ. The CDR3 extends over 14 amino acids. The V and J ends lost 1 base and 8 bases respectively, with 13 bases between them. The CDR3 coding sequence is TGTGCCAGCAGCTTAGGGTTGTTAAGGGGTACGCAGTATTTT. This sequence encodes CASSLGLLRGTQYF.

V gene TRBV18 combines with J gene TRBJ2-7, with TRBD1 matching over 7 bases. Trimming removed 5 bases from V and 4 bases from J; junction bases left unmatched: 8. Germline V gives CDR1 KGHSH, CDR2 LQKENI. This CDR3 contains 14 residues. CDR3 amino acids: CASSFRDRAYEQYF. CDR3 nucleotide sequence: TGTGCCAGCTCATTCCGGGACAGAGCATACGAGCAGTACTTC.

V and J are TRBV6-1 and TRBJ2-3; D ambiguous. V was clipped by 4 bases and J by 0 bases, with 14 bases between them. CDR1 is MNHNS and CDR2 is SASEGT in the germline V gene. The length of the CDR3 is 16 residues. The CDR3 sequence: CASSAHQPRSTDTQYF. The DNA of the CDR3 is TGTGCCAGCAGTGCCCACCAGCCCCGCAGCACAGATACGCAGTATTTT.

CDR3 bases: TGCGCCAGCAGCTTGGACGGGGGGCGAATGCAGTACTTC. Amino acid sequence: CASSLDGGRMQYF. V and J are TRBV5-1 and TRBJ2-7, with D possibly TRBD2 on 7 matching bases. The CDR3 is 13 residues long. Trimming pared 0 bases from V and 9 bases from J, leaving 13 bases between. The germline V gene encodes CDR1 SGHRS and CDR2 YFSETQ.

This clone has just a few counts. J is TRBJ2-3 and V is TRBV11-3, with 7 bases matching TRBD1. V shed 7 bases and J 1 base; nucleotides not matched to a gene: 8. The CDR3 totals 15 residues. Germline V gene data show CDR1 as SGHNT and CDR2 as YENEEA. CDR3 sequence: CASTPLTGRTDTQYF. The CDR3 region has the DNA TGTGCCAGCACCCCTTTGACAGGGCGCACAGATACGCAGTATTTT.

The J gene is TRBJ2-1, the V gene TRBV5-8, with 13 nucleotides matching TRBD2. The CDR3 spans 18 residues. The V and J ends lost 4 bases and 1 base, in that order; junction bases with no gene match: 8. The germline V gene encodes CDR1 SGHTS and CDR2 YDEGEE. The CDR3 spells CASSPGTSGDLSYNEQFF. In DNA, the CDR3 is TGTGCCAGCAGCCCCGGGACTAGCGGGGATTTATCCTACAATGAGCAGTTCTTC.

This clone has only one observation. The chain couples TRBV6-2 or TRBV6-3 to TRBJ1-2, with D possibly being TRBD1 (5 bases). Trimming stripped 6 bases from V and 6 bases from J, with 17 bases between. There are 14 residues in the CDR3. Looked up from germline, CDR1 is MNHEY and CDR2 is SVGEGT. The CDR3 DNA follows: TGTGCCAGCAGCTTGAGTCCGGGGGTCCATGGCTACACCTTC. This codes for CASSLSPGVHGYTF.